This T cell receptor (beta chain) is drawn from a study of cytomegalovirus exposure and HLA in healthy donors. The CDR3 covers 16 residues. The ends were cut back, 2 bases at V and 5 bases at J, with 13 bases in the middle. Germline V gives CDR1 MDHEN, CDR2 SYDVKM. PCR was performed using 60 Vbeta and 13 Jbeta primers. Assay: immunoSEQ multiplex PCR; the TCRdb copy retains only in-frame clones and omits some. The data show fewer than 250,000 clones, with roughly three quarters seen just once and around 1.6% held by the top ten. The sequence came from a young woman in good health and CMV-seronegative. The chain couples TRBV28 to TRBJ1-6, with D perhaps TRBD1 (5 bases). Source material: PBMCs. CDR3 protein: CASSLMGGIDNSPLHF. In nucleotides, the CDR3 is TGTGCCAGCAGTTTAATGGGGGGAATAGATAATTCACCCCTCCACTTT.